The 10 T cell receptor beta chains below come from one sample, sequenced in a study of blood T cell repertoires in COVID-19. Here immunoSEQ multiplex PCR was the method, and the copy in TCRdb shows in-frame clones only, minus some. The sample lists about 160,000 clones, around 84% occurring once. The sequenced sample was peripheral blood. These receptors were collected from a woman at least 80 years old with acute or convalescent COVID-19.

In this sample, this clone turned up once. CDR3 sequence: CASSFGLARSYEQYF. CDR3 sequence (DNA): TGTGCCAGCAGTTTTGGTCTAGCGAGGTCCTACGAGCAGTACTTC. The chain carries TRBV28 and TRBJ2-7, with D perhaps matching TRBD2 (6 bases). Trimming took off 3 bases at V and 1 base at J, with 13 bases between the two ends. The CDR3 is 15 residues long. CDR1 MDHEN and CDR2 SYDVKM come from the germline V gene.

This clone was seen a few times. The chain carries TRBV10-1 and TRBJ2-2; D remains unclear. CDR3 length equals 12 residues. Trimming took off 5 bases at V and 4 bases at J, with 5 bases between the two ends. Per germline, CDR1 WNHNN and CDR2 SYGVQD (reference sequence). Here the CDR3 DNA reads TGCGCCAGCAGTTCTAGCACCGGGGAGCTGTTTTTT. Its protein is CASSSSTGELFF.

The chain has TRBV28 and TRBJ1-2; 11 nucleotides line up with TRBD1. This CDR3 has 16 residues. V gave up 5 bases and J gave up 4 bases; unmatched junction bases: 9. Germline CDR1 reads MDHEN; CDR2 reads SYDVKM. Here the CDR3 reads CASSTPGTGGAYGYTF. CDR3 nucleotides: TGTGCCAGCAGTACGCCCGGGACAGGGGGAGCCTATGGCTACACCTTC.

The V gene is TRBV28, the J gene TRBJ2-7, with TRBD1 matching 7 bases. Germline V gene sequence: CDR1 MDHEN, CDR2 SYDVKM. Losses at the gene ends were 6 bases for V and 5 bases for J; bases not matched to a gene: 7. CDR3 length: 13 residues. The CDR3 coding sequence is TGTGCCAGCAGCCCTCCCGACAGGGACGAGCAGTACTTC. Translated: CASSPPDRDEQYF.

The V call is TRBV13, the J call TRBJ2-2; 7 bases agree with TRBD1. The CDR3 covers 14 residues. The germline V gene encodes CDR1 PRHDT and CDR2 FYEKMQ (reference sequence). V gave up 5 bases and J gave up 6 bases; unmatched junction bases: 6. DNA for the CDR3: TGTGCCAGCAGCCCCCGGACAGGATCCGGGGAGCTGTTTTTT. Its translation: CASSPRTGSGELFF.

This clone is a singleton in its sample. The rearrangement joins TRBV5-1 to TRBJ1-4, with TRBD1 as a possible D gene (5 bases). Deletions cut 2 bases from V and 0 bases from J, with 8 bases between. This CDR3 comprises 15 residues. Per the germline V gene, CDR1 is SGHRS and CDR2 is YFSETQ. The CDR3, as DNA: TGCGCCAGCAGCTTACAGGACGCAACTAATGAAAAACTGTTTTTT. Translating gives CASSLQDATNEKLFF.

V usage is TRBV5-1 and J usage is TRBJ1-1; TRBD1 is a possible D gene (6 bases). Germline V gene sequence: CDR1 SGHRS, CDR2 YFSETQ. Deletions cut 6 bases from V and 4 bases from J, with 25 bases between. The CDR3 extends over 17 amino acids. This chain's CDR3 is CASINDPGGAVGTEAFF. The CDR3 DNA follows: TGCGCCAGCATCAATGACCCTGGGGGGGCCGTGGGCACTGAAGCTTTCTTT. Full variable domain (remainder filled in from reference TRBV5-1 and TRBJ1-1): KAGVTQTPRYLIKTRGQQVTLSCSPISGHRSVSWYQQTPGQGLQFLFEYFSETQRNKGNFPGRFSGRQFSNSRSEMNVSTLELGDSALYLCASINDPGGAVGTEAFFGQGTRLTVV.

This chain links TRBV6-2 or TRBV6-3 with TRBJ2-7; TRBD1 matches at 8 bases. With 4 bases clipped from V and 2 bases from J, the junction kept 4 bases outside the gene matches. The CDR3 runs to 14 residues. Germline V lookup: CDR1 MNHEY, CDR2 SVGEGT. The CDR3 reads CASSFDRGPYEQYF. The DNA of the CDR3 is TGTGCCAGCAGTTTCGACAGGGGTCCCTACGAGCAGTACTTC.

V is TRBV4-2 and J is TRBJ2-1; a weak D match, TRBD1 (6 bases). Germline values: CDR1 LGHNA, CDR2 YNFKEQ. The CDR3 spans 16 residues. V gave up 1 base and J gave up 4 bases, with 14 bases separating them. Here the CDR3 reads CASSQGTGHIYNEQFF. The CDR3 DNA follows: TGTGCCAGCAGCCAAGGGACGGGACACATATACAATGAGCAGTTCTTC.

The J gene is TRBJ2-3, the V gene TRBV19; no firm D call. Germline V gene lookup returns CDR1 LNHDA and CDR2 SQIVND (reference sequence). The CDR3 is 15 residues long. Between the trimmed V and J ends, which lost 3 bases and 0 bases, there was a span of 10 bases. CDR3 DNA: TGTGCCAGTAGTATGGCCGCGGCTAGCACAGATACGCAGTATTTT. Translated, it gives CASSMAAASTDTQYF.